The next 19 T cell receptor beta chains were all read from a single sample in a study of T cells in Graves' hyperthyroidism and ophthalmopathy. TCR beta CDR3 sequences were amplified from RNA transcripts. The study used the HTBI primer set for a first-round RT-PCR of the TCR CDR3. TCRdb recomputed calls from the multiplex PCR reads with MiXCR, one row per CDR3 protein. This table has hundreds of thousands of distinct CDR3 sequences, roughly a sixth appearing once. The sequenced sample was blood. The receptors shown here come from a woman aged 40 to 50 with Graves' ophthalmopathy.

There are many counts of this clonotype. This sequence joins TRBV11-3 and TRBJ2-5; the D is unclear. Between the trimmed V and J ends, which lost 5 bases and 4 bases, there was a span of 14 bases. Looked up from germline, CDR1 is SGHNT and CDR2 is YENEEA. CDR3 length: 14 residues. The CDR3 nucleotides read TGTGCCAGCAGCCCGGACGGTGCTCTAGAGACCCAGTACTTC. Translated, it gives CASSPDGALETQYF.

This clonotype was detected ten times or more. This chain connects TRBV18 to TRBJ2-7, with no clear D. CDR1 KGHSH and CDR2 LQKENI come from the germline V gene. With 6 bases removed from V and 2 bases from J, the gap between germline ends came to 14 bases. The CDR3 is 14 residues long. The CDR3 loop is CASSFGRQTYEQYF. As DNA, the CDR3 is TGTGCCAGCTCCTTCGGGCGGCAAACCTACGAGCAGTACTTC. Based on the CDR3 plus reference TRBV18 and TRBJ2-7, the full variable domain is NAGVMQNPRHLVRRRGQEARLRCSPMKGHSHVYWYRQLPEEGLKFMVYLQKENIIDESGMPKERFSAEFPKEGPSILRIQQVVRGDSAAYFCASSFGRQTYEQYFGPGTRLTVT.

For the CDR3, the DNA is TGTGCCAGTAGTATAGTAGTCTTTACAGATACGCAGTATTTT. It encodes CASSIVVFTDTQYF. V and J are TRBV19 and TRBJ2-3, with D uncertain. Trimming removed 1 base at V and 3 bases at J, with 8 bases between. The CDR3 sequence is 14 residues long. Germline V gene sequence: CDR1 LNHDA, CDR2 SQIVND (reference sequence).

This clonotype occurred many times. The CDR3 reads CASSPPGQGARGYTF. CDR3 nucleotides: TGTGCCAGCAGTCCGCCTGGACAGGGGGCTAGAGGCTACACCTTC. V usage is TRBV28 and J usage is TRBJ1-2, with TRBD1 matching 11 bases. Germline loops: CDR1 MDHEN, CDR2 SYDVKM. Losses at the gene ends were 5 bases for V and 8 bases for J; bases not matched to a gene: 10. This CDR3 is built from 15 residues.

The table lists this clonotype with a few counts. The J gene is TRBJ1-1, the V gene TRBV19; 7 bases fit TRBD1. The CDR3 covers 15 residues. V lost 4 bases, J lost 1 base, and 6 bases stayed unmatched. CDR1 and CDR2 from the germline V gene are LNHDA and SQIVND (reference sequence). CDR3 bases: TGTGCCAGTAGTACGGACCGGGACAGGAACACTGAAGCTTTCTTT. This encodes CASSTDRDRNTEAFF.

This clonotype was observed many times. As DNA, the CDR3 is TGTGCCAGCAGCCCCGGGGGAGTGGCCCCCACAGATACGCAGTATTTT. Protein product: CASSPGGVAPTDTQYF. The rearrangement links TRBV12-3 or TRBV12-4 to TRBJ2-3; tentative D call: TRBD2 (6 bases). V was cut by 6 bases and J by 2 bases, with 18 bases left in between. The CDR3 extends over 16 amino acids.

At least ten counts were recorded for this clonotype. This sequence joins TRBV2 and TRBJ2-5; 7 nucleotides agree with TRBD2. The trim removed 8 bases at V and 4 bases at J, leaving 7 bases unmatched. Per the germline V gene, CDR1 is SNHLY and CDR2 is FYNNEI. The CDR3 consists of 13 residues. CDR3 DNA: TGTGCCAGCTTGGCGGGAGTGGGAGAGACCCAGTACTTC. This encodes CASLAGVGETQYF.

This chain joins TRBV10-3 and TRBJ2-5; 15 positions match TRBD2. CDR1 is ENHRY and CDR2 is SYGVKD in the germline V gene. With 0 bases clipped from V and 4 bases from J, the junction kept 9 bases outside the gene matches. This CDR3 has 19 amino acids. The CDR3 region is CAISESSRTSGGATETQYF. The CDR3 DNA reads as TGTGCCATCAGTGAGTCGTCCCGGACTAGCGGGGGGGCCACAGAGACCCAGTACTTC.

This clonotype was recorded many times. As DNA, the CDR3 is TGTGCCAGCAGTTACATCGGTCAGAGCACACCGGGGAGCGAGCAGTACTTC. The encoded protein is CASSYIGQSTPGSEQYF. The chain couples TRBV6-2 or TRBV6-3 to TRBJ2-7; a weak D match, TRBD2 (5 bases). Trimming shortened V by 2 bases and J by 6 bases, and 23 bases separated the two germline ends. CDR1 is MNHEY, CDR2 SVGEGT, per germline. The CDR3 loop spans 17 amino acids.

The chain is built from TRBV29-1 and TRBJ2-1, with D unresolved. The germline gives CDR1 SQVTM, CDR2 ANQGSEA. CDR3 size: 13 residues. V lost 7 bases and J lost 1, with 11 bases in between. The CDR3 protein is CSGYADSYNEQFF. The DNA of the CDR3 is TGCAGCGGATACGCCGATTCCTACAATGAGCAGTTCTTC.

The chain is built from TRBV18 and TRBJ2-5, with D perhaps assigned TRBD1 or TRBD2 (6 bases each). Trimming removed 8 bases at V and 5 bases at J, with 18 bases between. The CDR3 is 14 residues long. Germline V CDR1 and CDR2: KGHSH, LQKENI. The CDR3 protein is CASSEEGVEETQYF. For the CDR3, the DNA is TGTGCCAGCAGCGAGGAGGGGGTGGAGGAGACCCAGTACTTC.

The J gene is TRBJ1-2, the V gene TRBV27; tentative D call: TRBD1 (6 bases). The ends were cut back, 2 bases at V and 9 bases at J, with 10 bases in the middle. The CDR3 has 12 amino acids. Germline-derived CDR1 and CDR2 are MNHEY and SMNVEV (reference sequence). The CDR3 DNA sequence: TGTGCCAGCAGTTTAGACAGGCGTCGCTACACCTTC. This translates into CASSLDRRRYTF.

This chain uses TRBV7-6 with TRBJ2-1, with 9 bases lining up with TRBD2. The CDR3 consists of 15 residues. Germline V gives CDR1 SGHVS, CDR2 FNYEAQ. The junction had 7 bases not matched to a gene; V was cut back by 4 bases and J by 6 bases. The CDR3 spells CASSSAGGPSNEQFF. CDR3 bases: TGTGCCAGCAGCTCCGCGGGGGGGCCTTCCAATGAGCAGTTCTTC.

This clonotype was seen a handful of times. This may arise from a read error, as a much more abundant clone is one base away. J is TRBJ2-1 and V is TRBV7-9; 7 positions match TRBD2. CDR3 length: 15 residues. The germline V gene encodes CDR1 SEHNR and CDR2 FQNEAQ (reference sequence). The CDR3 sequence is CASKNDGAGYNEQSF. In nucleotides, the CDR3 is TGTGCCAGCAAGAACGATGGAGCGGGATACAATGAGCAGTCCTTC.

This clonotype has a count of ten or more. The genes are TRBV13 and TRBJ1-1; D possibly corresponds to TRBD1 (5 bases). Between the trimmed V and J ends, which lost 4 bases and 1 base, there was a span of 7 bases. Germline CDR1 is PRHDT and CDR2 is FYEKMQ (reference sequence). The CDR3 totals 13 residues. The DNA for the CDR3 is TGTGCCAGCAGCTCGACAGAGAACACTGAAGCTTTCTTT. Translated: CASSSTENTEAFF.

Of note for this clonotype: One end of the junction is discordant with germline, which a read error may explain. CDR3 nucleotides: TGTGCCAGCAGTTTAGGGGGGACGCATTCTAACTATGGCCACACCTTC. This sequence encodes CASSLGGTHSNYGHTF. The chain is built from TRBV28 and TRBJ1-2; perhaps TRBD1 as D (5 bases). The CDR3 contains 16 residues. Germline values: CDR1 MDHEN, CDR2 SYDVKM.

Many counts were recorded for this clonotype. The chain links TRBV7-8 to TRBJ2-3, with 7 bases fitting TRBD1. The CDR3 is 15 residues long. Per the germline V gene, CDR1 is SGHVS and CDR2 is FQNEAQ. After removal of 5 bases from V and 4 bases from J, the junction contained 9 bases not matched to a gene. This CDR3 is CASSTLGQEPDTQYF. Written as DNA, the CDR3 is TGTGCCAGCAGCACCCTTGGACAGGAACCAGATACGCAGTATTTT. Filled out from reference TRBV7-8 and TRBJ2-3, the complete variable domain reads GAGVSQSPRYKVAKRGQDVALRCDPISGHVSLFWYQQALGQGPEFLTYFQNEAQLDKSGLPSDRFFAERPEGSVSTLKIQRTQQEDSAVYLCASSTLGQEPDTQYFGPGTRLTVL.

The chain couples TRBV10-3 to TRBJ2-7; 9 bases fit TRBD1. The junction had 9 bases not matched to a gene; V was cut back by 6 bases and J by 6 bases. This CDR3 has 14 amino acids. CDR1 ENHRY and CDR2 SYGVKD come from the germline V gene. CDR3 residues: CAISATGGVSEQYF. CDR3 sequence (DNA): TGTGCCATCAGCGCGACAGGGGGGGTATCCGAGCAGTACTTC.

CDR3 region: CASSLGTSTQYF. As DNA, the CDR3 is TGTGCCAGCAGCCTTGGGACTTCGACTCAGTATTTT. The J gene is TRBJ2-3, the V gene TRBV3-1; D possibly corresponds to TRBD2 (6 bases). The V gene's germline CDR1 is LGHDT and CDR2 YNNKEL (reference sequence). Trimming stripped 4 bases from V and 12 bases from J, with 14 bases between. The CDR3 covers 12 residues.